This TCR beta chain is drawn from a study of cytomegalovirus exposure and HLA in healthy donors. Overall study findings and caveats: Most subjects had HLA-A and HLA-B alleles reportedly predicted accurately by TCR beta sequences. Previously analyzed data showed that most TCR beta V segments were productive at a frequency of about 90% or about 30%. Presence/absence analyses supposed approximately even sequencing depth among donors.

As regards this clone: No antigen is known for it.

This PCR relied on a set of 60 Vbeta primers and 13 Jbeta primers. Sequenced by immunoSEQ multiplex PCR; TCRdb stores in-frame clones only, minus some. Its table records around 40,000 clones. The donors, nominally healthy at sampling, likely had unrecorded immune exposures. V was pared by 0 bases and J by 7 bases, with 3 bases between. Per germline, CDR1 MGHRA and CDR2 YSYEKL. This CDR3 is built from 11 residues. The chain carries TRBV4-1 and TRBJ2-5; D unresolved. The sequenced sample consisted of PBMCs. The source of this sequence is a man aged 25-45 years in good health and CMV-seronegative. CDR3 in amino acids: CASSQDRTQYF. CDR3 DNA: TGCGCCAGCAGCCAAGATCGGACCCAGTACTTC.